The clone carrying this T cell receptor beta chain was counted only a few times. Germline lookup yields CDR1 MDHEN and CDR2 SYDVKM. There are 14 residues in the CDR3. V was pared by 5 bases and J by 1 base, with 11 bases between. Methods used by the authors: Scientists estimated how many nucleated cells there were by amplifying reference gene primers. The protocol was immunoSEQ multiplex PCR, while the TCRdb copy is restricted to in-frame clones and leaves out a portion. The V and J calls and the clone size are those of that table, but D and trimming were determined from the DNA. The table lists tens of thousands of clones, over 80% of them singletons. The data originate from a study of blood T cell repertoires in COVID-19. Overall study context: COVID-19 samples from acute and convalescent phases originated in the United States, Italy and Spain.

Sample: peripheral blood. This receptor was taken from a woman between 45 and 60 years old with acute or convalescent COVID-19. The V and J genes are TRBV28 and TRBJ1-1; unclear D gene. The CDR3 region is CASSPLSGNTEAFF. CDR3 DNA sequence: TGTGCCAGCAGTCCCCTATCGGGGAACACTGAAGCTTTCTTT.